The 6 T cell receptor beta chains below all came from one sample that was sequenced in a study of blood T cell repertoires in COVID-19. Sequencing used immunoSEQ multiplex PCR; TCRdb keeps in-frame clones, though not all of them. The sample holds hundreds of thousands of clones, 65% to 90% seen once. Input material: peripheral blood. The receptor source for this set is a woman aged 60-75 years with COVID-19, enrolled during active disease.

CDR3 sequence reads: CASSLDRGNEQYF. The CDR3 DNA sequence: TGTGCCAGCAGCTTAGACAGGGGAAACGAGCAGTACTTC. The chain carries TRBV7-3 and TRBJ2-7; 8 positions match TRBD1. V shed 2 bases and J 5 bases; nucleotides not matched to a gene: 2. This CDR3 comprises 13 residues. CDR1 and CDR2 (germline): SGHTA, FQGTGA.

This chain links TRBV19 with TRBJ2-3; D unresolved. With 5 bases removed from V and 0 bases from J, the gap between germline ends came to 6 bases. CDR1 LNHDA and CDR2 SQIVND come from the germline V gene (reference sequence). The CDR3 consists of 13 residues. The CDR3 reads CASSVHSTDTQYF. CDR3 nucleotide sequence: TGTGCCAGTAGTGTCCATAGCACAGATACGCAGTATTTT.

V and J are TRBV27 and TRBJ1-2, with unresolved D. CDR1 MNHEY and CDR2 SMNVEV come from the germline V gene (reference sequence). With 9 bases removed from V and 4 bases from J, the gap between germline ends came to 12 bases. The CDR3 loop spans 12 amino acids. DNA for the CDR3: TGTGCCAGTGGGAGGCAGCTCTATGGCTACACCTTC. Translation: CASGRQLYGYTF.

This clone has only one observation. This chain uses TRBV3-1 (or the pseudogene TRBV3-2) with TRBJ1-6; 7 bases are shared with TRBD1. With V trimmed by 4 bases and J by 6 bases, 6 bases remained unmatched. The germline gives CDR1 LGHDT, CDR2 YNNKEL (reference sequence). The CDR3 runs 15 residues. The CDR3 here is CASSPRDRLNSPLHF. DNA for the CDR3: TGTGCCAGCAGCCCCCGGGACAGACTTAATTCACCCCTCCACTTT.

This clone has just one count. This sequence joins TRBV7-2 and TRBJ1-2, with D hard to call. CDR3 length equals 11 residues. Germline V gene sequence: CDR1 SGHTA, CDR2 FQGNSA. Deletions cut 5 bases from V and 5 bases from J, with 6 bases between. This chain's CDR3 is CASSRTYGYTF. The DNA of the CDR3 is TGTGCCAGCAGCCGGACTTATGGCTACACCTTC.

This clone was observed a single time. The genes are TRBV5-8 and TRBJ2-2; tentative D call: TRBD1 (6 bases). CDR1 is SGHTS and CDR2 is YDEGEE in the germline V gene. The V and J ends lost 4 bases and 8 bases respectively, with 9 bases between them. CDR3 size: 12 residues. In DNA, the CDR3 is TGTGCCAGCAGCGGGGGCCGTGGGGAGCTGTTTTTT. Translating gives CASSGGRGELFF.